This TCR beta chain stems from a study of blood T cell repertoires in COVID-19. Study as a whole: COVID-19 samples collected from the United States, Italy and Spain covered acute and convalescent phases.

This CDR3 contains 15 residues. Germline V gene sequence: CDR1 LNHNV, CDR2 YYDKDF (reference sequence). J lost 4 bases, V lost 1 base, and 4 bases had no gene match. Methods used by the authors: Estimation of nucleated cell counts was performed using reference gene primer amplification. Assay: immunoSEQ multiplex PCR; the TCRdb copy retains only in-frame clones and omits some. That table supplies the V and J calls and clone size; D and trimming were determined from the DNA. The sample lists about 150,000 clones, 80% occurring once. This TCR was sampled from a man aged 55 to 70 with acute or convalescent COVID-19. The chain is built from TRBV15 and TRBJ2-5, with 9 bases identical to TRBD1. Sequenced: peripheral blood. CDR3 sequence reads: CATSRGSTGGETQYF. In DNA, the CDR3 is TGTGCCACCAGCAGAGGTTCGACAGGGGGAGAGACCCAGTACTTC.